These 14 T cell receptor beta chains originate from one sample sequenced in a study of Ad26.COV2.S vaccination and SARS-CoV-2 variants. This sample's treatment: around 19 received Ad26.COV2.S at low or high dose, single or two shots; about 5 received placebo; per-sample allocation not given. Repertoires come from day 63 after the first vaccine or placebo injection. Only in-frame clones appear in the TCRdb table, and some are missing; sequencing was by immunoSEQ multiplex PCR. This table holds over 400,000 clones, roughly 87% found once. The input for sequencing was peripheral blood, taken in a trial of Ad26.COV2.S vaccine versus placebo. Receptor source: a person aged 18-60 years who received the Ad26.COV2.S COVID-19 vaccine or a placebo.

The V and J genes are TRBV19 and TRBJ2-1, with D possibly matching TRBD1 (6 bases). Germline V lookup: CDR1 LNHDA, CDR2 SQIVND (reference sequence). Deletions cut 3 bases from V and 3 bases from J, with 15 bases between. This CDR3 comprises 16 residues. The CDR3 sequence: CASSIQGRVLYNEQFF. The CDR3 DNA follows: TGTGCCAGTAGTATTCAGGGGCGGGTGCTCTACAATGAGCAGTTCTTC.

In DNA, the CDR3 is TGTGCCAGCAGCTCATTTGGACTAGCGGGGGACTACGAGCAGTACTTC. Translating it yields CASSSFGLAGDYEQYF. This chain links TRBV27 with TRBJ2-7; 13 bases map to TRBD2. The CDR3 runs to 16 residues. Germline-derived CDR1 and CDR2 are MNHEY and SMNVEV (reference sequence). V lost 6 bases to trimming and J lost 3 bases; unmatched junction nucleotides: 8.

The rearrangement links TRBV27 to TRBJ2-2; no reliable D call. Per germline, CDR1 MNHEY and CDR2 SMNVEV (reference sequence). The V gene lost 3 bases and the J gene lost 4 bases, with 15 bases spanning the gap. This CDR3 spans 16 amino acids. DNA of the CDR3: TGTGCCAGCAGTTTTAGGGCGGACCCCAGCACCGGGGAGCTGTTTTTT. It encodes CASSFRADPSTGELFF.

About this clone: The same CDR3 arises from other DNA sequences in this sample as well. V and J are TRBV21-1 and TRBJ2-7; the listed D gene, TRBD2, was not tested against the DNA. TRBV21-1 is a pseudogene locus. The CDR3 sequence is 14 residues long. CDR3 DNA sequence: TGTGCCAGCAGCAAAGAAGGGAGCTCCTACGAGCAGTACTTC. This sequence encodes CASSKEGSSYEQYF.

V and J are TRBV7-3 and TRBJ1-2; tentatively, D is TRBD1 (5 bases). V was clipped by 5 bases and J by 4 bases, with 17 bases between them. Germline V gene lookup returns CDR1 SGHTA and CDR2 FQGTGA. CDR3 length: 15 amino acids. This CDR3 is CASSPEGHGGYGYTF. As DNA, the CDR3 is TGTGCCAGCAGCCCCGAGGGCCATGGGGGCTATGGCTACACCTTC.

The chain recombines TRBV9 with TRBJ2-2, with 9 bases that match TRBD1. The V gene's germline CDR1 is SGDLS and CDR2 YYNGEE. J lost 5 bases, V lost 4 bases, and 3 bases had no gene match. The CDR3 consists of 14 residues. The CDR3 coding sequence is TGTGCCAGCAGCACTGGACAGGGGACCGGGGAGCTGTTTTTT. Residues: CASSTGQGTGELFF.

This rearrangement joins TRBV14 to TRBJ2-4; 7 nucleotides match TRBD2. J lost 1 base, V lost 4 bases, and 10 bases had no gene match. The CDR3 consists of 17 residues. Looked up from germline, CDR1 is SGHDN and CDR2 is FVKESK. The CDR3 here is CASSPVAGVAAKNIQYF. CDR3 bases: TGTGCCAGCAGCCCGGTGGCGGGGGTGGCGGCCAAAAACATTCAGTACTTC.

The gene calls are TRBV9 and TRBJ1-6, with D hard to call. There are 13 residues in the CDR3. Germline V gene sequence: CDR1 SGDLS, CDR2 YYNGEE. Trimming removed 0 bases from V and 12 bases from J, with 10 bases in between. CDR3 bases: TGTGCCAGCAGCGTAGGCATGTTGGAACCCCTCCACTTT. Protein product: CASSVGMLEPLHF.

The chain recombines TRBV5-4 with TRBJ2-1; 13 bases are a match to TRBD2. V lost 4 bases to trimming and J lost 0 bases; unmatched junction nucleotides: 4. The CDR3 has 17 residues. CDR1 SGHNT and CDR2 YYREEE come from the germline V gene (reference sequence). The CDR3 nucleotides read TGTGCCAGCAGCCCCGGGACTAGCGGGACCTCCTACAATGAGCAGTTCTTC. Protein product: CASSPGTSGTSYNEQFF.

The V gene is TRBV28, the J gene TRBJ2-7, with D possibly matching TRBD2 (5 bases). Germline V gene sequence: CDR1 MDHEN, CDR2 SYDVKM. The length of the CDR3 is 16 residues. V dropped 5 bases and J dropped 0 bases, with 17 bases sitting between them. The CDR3 DNA reads as TGTGCCAGCAGTCCCGGGGTGGCACCTATCTCCTACGAGCAGTACTTC. Translation: CASSPGVAPISYEQYF.

The chain is built from TRBV6-2 or TRBV6-3 and TRBJ2-7, with 9 bases fitting TRBD1. CDR1 is MNHEY and CDR2 is SVGEGT in the germline V gene. V lost 1 base to trimming and J lost 2 bases; unmatched junction nucleotides: 15. CDR3 length: 19 amino acids. CDR3 amino acids: CASSYYSGQGFVIPYEQYF. For the CDR3, the DNA is TGTGCCAGCAGTTACTACTCGGGACAGGGTTTCGTCATTCCCTACGAGCAGTACTTC.

The rearrangement links TRBV10-3 to TRBJ1-6; maybe TRBD1 (5 bases). The germline V and J ends were trimmed by 0 bases and 9 bases, with 12 bases remaining between them. CDR1 is ENHRY, CDR2 SYGVKD, per germline. The CDR3 has 15 residues. CDR3 bases: TGTGCCATCAGTGAGTCGGGGACGGGATCTTCACCCCTCCACTTT. This translates into CAISESGTGSSPLHF.

The rearrangement uses TRBV10-2 and TRBJ1-2; possible D gene TRBD1, 5 bases. V shed 3 bases and J shed 4 bases, with 12 bases lying between them. Germline V gene sequence: CDR1 WSHSY, CDR2 SAAADI. The CDR3 is 14 amino acids. The CDR3 nucleotides read TGCGCCAGCAGTGAATCCAGGGTCCTCTATGGCTACACCTTC. Protein product: CASSESRVLYGYTF.

The chain has TRBV9 and TRBJ2-1, with D perhaps matching TRBD2 (6 bases). The CDR3 is 16 amino acids. Germline-derived CDR1 and CDR2 are SGDLS and YYNGEE. Trimming shortened V by 3 bases and J by 6 bases, and 19 bases separated the two germline ends. The CDR3 nucleotides are TGTGCCAGCAGCGGGAAAGAGCGGGTATTTAGCAATGAGCAGTTCTTC. It specifies CASSGKERVFSNEQFF.